The 22 T cell receptor beta chains below were found in one sample sequenced in a study of cytomegalovirus exposure and HLA in healthy donors. The PCR was carried out with 60 Vbeta primers and 13 Jbeta primers. Method: immunoSEQ multiplex PCR; TCRdb's copy keeps in-frame clones and lacks some. The table for this sample gives over 100,000 clones. The sequencing input was PBMCs. The receptor source for this set is a man aged 35-49 years in good health and CMV-seropositive.

CDR3 sequence (DNA): TGTGCCAGCAGTCTGGAACAGGGTGTATCCGAGCAGTACTTC. Translated: CASSLEQGVSEQYF. V is TRBV28 and J is TRBJ2-7, with TRBD1 as a possible D gene (6 bases). Germline CDR1 and CDR2: MDHEN and SYDVKM. V lost 5 bases to trimming and J lost 6 bases, with 17 bases between them. CDR3 length: 14 residues.

The chain recombines TRBV29-1 with TRBJ2-3, with TRBD1 matching over 8 bases. The CDR3 is made up of 14 amino acids. Germline CDR1 SQVTM, CDR2 ANQGSEA. V was clipped by 6 bases and J by 3 bases; unmatched bases: 8. Written as DNA, the CDR3 is TGCAGCGTAGATTGGACAGGGACTACAGATACGCAGTATTTT. As protein: CSVDWTGTTDTQYF.

This chain joins TRBV2 and TRBJ2-7, with TRBD2 as a possible D gene (5 bases). Germline V gene lookup returns CDR1 SNHLY and CDR2 FYNNEI. This CDR3 region has 10 residues. Between the trimmed V and J ends, which lost 6 bases and 5 bases, there was a span of 5 bases. CDR3 DNA: TGTGCCAGCAGGCGGGACGAGCAGTACTTC. Encoded protein: CASRRDEQYF.

This sequence joins TRBV19 and TRBJ2-5; no clear D. This CDR3 is 15 amino acids long. Trimming removed 2 bases from V and 1 base from J, with 11 bases in between. Germline loops: CDR1 LNHDA, CDR2 SQIVND (reference sequence). CDR3 residues: CASSINSRIQETQYF. In DNA, the CDR3 is TGTGCCAGTAGTATAAACAGTAGGATCCAAGAGACCCAGTACTTC.

V is TRBV4-3 and J is TRBJ2-3; 7 bases are a match to TRBD1. With V trimmed by 3 bases and J by 5 bases, 2 bases remained unmatched. This CDR3 has 13 residues. CDR1 is LGHNA and CDR2 is YSLEER in the germline V gene. CDR3 bases: TGCGCCAGCAGCCAGAACAGGGGAGATACGCAGTATTTT. Protein sequence: CASSQNRGDTQYF.

J is TRBJ2-5 and V is TRBV18, with 8 bases fitting TRBD2. V dropped 6 bases and J dropped 4; count of bases not matched to a gene: 13. Germline V gene data show CDR1 as KGHSH and CDR2 as LQKENI. The CDR3 covers 16 residues. The CDR3, as DNA: TGTGCCAGCTCCCCGCCAGACGGGAGGGGGAGAGAGACCCAGTACTTC. Translation: CASSPPDGRGRETQYF.

The chain is built from TRBV6-4 and TRBJ2-1; D possibly corresponds to TRBD2 (7 bases). Germline V gene data show CDR1 as MRHNA and CDR2 as SNTAGT. The V gene lost 3 bases and the J gene lost 5 bases, with 14 bases spanning the gap. The CDR3 is made up of 15 amino acids. CDR3 coding DNA: TGTGCCAGCAGTGAGTCGGGGGGCGATCACAATGAGCAGTTCTTC. As protein: CASSESGGDHNEQFF.

The rearrangement joins TRBV15 to TRBJ2-5; TRBD2 matches 15 bases. The CDR3 covers 17 residues. J lost 5 bases, V lost 1 base, and 5 bases had no gene match. Germline V CDR1 and CDR2: LNHNV, YYDKDF (reference sequence). This CDR3 reads CATSRGTSGRAGETQYF. The CDR3 nucleotides read TGTGCCACCAGCAGAGGGACTAGCGGGAGGGCCGGGGAGACCCAGTACTTC.

CDR3 nucleotide sequence: TGCGCCAGCAGCCCGTTGGACAGGGCCCTAGCCAAAAACATTCAGTACTTC. This codes for CASSPLDRALAKNIQYF. The chain employs TRBV5-1 and TRBJ2-4; 8 positions match TRBD1. This CDR3 has 17 residues. Germline values: CDR1 SGHRS, CDR2 YFSETQ. J gave up 0 bases and V 4 bases, and 9 bases lay outside the gene matches.

The CDR3, as DNA: TGCGCCAGCAGTGACGGGGAGACCCAGTACTTC. Its protein product is CASSDGETQYF. V and J are TRBV10-1 and TRBJ2-5; D call uncertain. The CDR3 is 11 amino acids. In germline, CDR1 is WNHNN, CDR2 SYGVQD (reference sequence). V was shortened by 3 bases and J by 5 bases, with 4 bases between the two germline ends.

The chain combines TRBV4-3 with TRBJ1-1, with 9 bases matching TRBD1. Trimming cost V 4 bases and J 2 bases; bases outside gene matches: 2. The CDR3 contains 14 residues. CDR1 is LGHNA, CDR2 YSLEER, per germline. The CDR3 nucleotides read TGCGCCAGCAGCCTGGGACAGGGAAACACTGAAGCTTTCTTT. It specifies CASSLGQGNTEAFF.

The J gene is TRBJ2-1, the V gene TRBV18; the match to TRBD2 covers 13 bases. V lost 4 bases to trimming and J lost 6 bases; unmatched junction nucleotides: 6. The CDR3 has 16 residues. Germline CDR1 and CDR2: KGHSH and LQKENI. CDR3 coding DNA: TGTGCCAGCTCACTACTAACTAGCGGGAGGGGCAATGAGCAGTTCTTC. It is translated as CASSLLTSGRGNEQFF.

The chain combines TRBV23-1 with TRBJ2-3; TRBD2 might be the D (6 bases). TRBV23-1 is an ORF for which the function is uncertain. This CDR3 region has 14 residues. Trimming removed 2 bases from V and 4 bases from J, with 10 bases in between. DNA of the CDR3: TGCGCCAGCAGTCAACAGCGGGCGCCAGATACGCAGTATTTT. This codes for CASSQQRAPDTQYF.

This sequence joins TRBV19 and TRBJ2-4, with 7 bases lining up with TRBD2. Trimming at V came to 7 bases and at J to 8 bases, leaving 2 bases not matched to a gene. CDR1 and CDR2 from the germline V gene are LNHDA and SQIVND (reference sequence). The CDR3 totals 11 residues. Here the CDR3 DNA reads TGTGCCAGTACAGGGAGGGACATTCAGTACTTC. This sequence encodes CASTGRDIQYF.

The chain couples TRBV11-2 to TRBJ2-3; 9 bases line up with TRBD2. Per the germline V gene, CDR1 is SGHAT and CDR2 is FQNNGV. The CDR3 sequence is 16 residues long. V shed 0 bases and J 5 bases; nucleotides not matched to a gene: 6. The CDR3 nucleotides read TGTGCCAGCAGCTTAGAAGTTTCTAGCGGGATAGATACGCAGTATTTT. Its translation: CASSLEVSSGIDTQYF.

This chain connects TRBV10-1 to TRBJ2-1; D remains unclear. The CDR3 runs to 13 residues. V lost 6 bases and J lost 1, with 7 bases in between. CDR1 is WNHNN, CDR2 SYGVQD, per germline (reference sequence). CDR3 sequence (DNA): TGCGCCAGCAGCCCGTATTCCTACAATGAGCAGTTCTTC. Protein: CASSPYSYNEQFF.

The rearrangement links TRBV7-9 to TRBJ2-1, with 7 positions matching TRBD1. Trimming cost V 5 bases and J 5 bases; bases outside gene matches: 3. There are 13 residues in the CDR3. Germline V CDR1 and CDR2: SEHNR, FQNEAQ (reference sequence). The CDR3: CASSTTGNNEQFF. The CDR3 DNA follows: TGTGCCAGCAGCACGACAGGGAACAATGAGCAGTTCTTC. The full variable domain, with the rest looked up from reference TRBV7-9 and TRBJ2-1, is DTGVSQNPRHKITKRGQNVTFRCDPISEHNRLYWYRQTLGQGPEFLTYFQNEAQLEKSRLLSDRFSAERPKGSFSTLEIQRTEQGDSAMYLCASSTTGNNEQFFGPGTRLTVL.

The rearrangement joins TRBV5-1 to TRBJ2-7; 9 bases fit TRBD2. Germline values: CDR1 SGHRS, CDR2 YFSETQ. The ends lost 0 bases at V and 6 bases at J; junction bases unmatched: 4. The CDR3 covers 14 residues. CDR3 coding DNA: TGCGCCAGCAGCTTGGAAAGCGGGAGGCCCGAGCAGTACTTC. Amino acids: CASSLESGRPEQYF.

V is TRBV29-1 and J is TRBJ2-7; D may be TRBD2 (6 bases). Per germline, CDR1 SQVTM and CDR2 ANQGSEA. Trimming took 2 bases from V and 3 from J, leaving 14 bases between them. The CDR3 has 14 residues. Here the CDR3 reads CSVETEGLNYEQYF. As DNA, the CDR3 is TGCAGCGTTGAAACCGAGGGACTGAACTACGAGCAGTACTTC.

The chain has TRBV28 and TRBJ1-2, with a weak D call TRBD1 (5 bases). The CDR3 covers 13 residues. V gave up 6 bases and J gave up 2 bases, with 10 bases separating them. Germline CDR1 MDHEN, CDR2 SYDVKM. The CDR3 coding sequence is TGTGCCAGCAGCCTGACAGTAAACTATGGCTACACCTTC. Translated, it gives CASSLTVNYGYTF.

The CDR3 DNA is TGTGCCACCAGCAGAGATTCTAGCGGCACAGATACGCAGTATTTT. This encodes CATSRDSSGTDTQYF. J is TRBJ2-3 and V is TRBV15; possibly TRBD2 for D (6 bases). CDR3 length: 15 amino acids. Trimming took 0 bases from V and 1 from J, leaving 8 bases between them. CDR1 is LNHNV and CDR2 is YYDKDF in the germline V gene (reference sequence).

V gene TRBV18 combines with J gene TRBJ2-2, with 7 bases aligning to TRBD2. The CDR3 is 17 amino acids. Germline V gene lookup returns CDR1 KGHSH and CDR2 LQKENI. Trimming at V came to 3 bases and at J to 4 bases, leaving 11 bases not matched to a gene. The CDR3 DNA is TGTGCCAGCTCACCGGTTCTACCGACTAGCCCCACCGGGGAGCTGTTTTTT. It specifies CASSPVLPTSPTGELFF.